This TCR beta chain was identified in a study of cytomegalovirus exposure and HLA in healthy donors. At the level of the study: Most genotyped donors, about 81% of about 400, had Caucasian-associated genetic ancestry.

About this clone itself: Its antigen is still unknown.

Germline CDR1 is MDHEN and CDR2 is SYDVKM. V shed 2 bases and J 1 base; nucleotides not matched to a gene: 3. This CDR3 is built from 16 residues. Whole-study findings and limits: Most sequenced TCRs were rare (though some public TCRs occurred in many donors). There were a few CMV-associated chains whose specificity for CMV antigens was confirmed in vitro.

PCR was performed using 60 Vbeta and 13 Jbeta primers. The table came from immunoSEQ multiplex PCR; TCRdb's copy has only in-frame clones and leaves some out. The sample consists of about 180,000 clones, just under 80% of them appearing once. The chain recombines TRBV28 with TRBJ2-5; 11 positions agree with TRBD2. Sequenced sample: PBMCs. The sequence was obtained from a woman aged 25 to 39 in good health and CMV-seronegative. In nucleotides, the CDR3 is TGTGCCAGCAGTTTAGGGCTAGCGGGGGGCCAAGAGACCCAGTACTTC. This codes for CASSLGLAGGQETQYF.